Following are 7 T cell receptor beta chains from one sample sequenced in a study of blood T cells in healthy people across ages. It was with a sample-barcoded 5' primer and a J-beta primer mix that a second PCR of roughly 7 to 12 cycles was run. TCRdb reprocessed the 5' RACE reads via MiXCR and lists one record per CDR3 protein. The repertoire holds approximately 810,000 distinct CDR3 sequences, more than 25% seen once, with around a sixth in the top ten. The specimen was blood. Every receptor here comes from an elderly woman in good health.

Ten or more counts support this clonotype. DNA for the CDR3: TGTGCCAGCAGCGTAAGCCCACAGGGGGAAGAGACCCAGTACTTC. Translated: CASSVSPQGEETQYF. This chain joins TRBV9 and TRBJ2-5; 8 nucleotides line up with TRBD1. The CDR3 is 15 amino acids. After removal of 1 base from V and 3 bases from J, the junction contained 5 bases not matched to a gene. Germline V gives CDR1 SGDLS, CDR2 YYNGEE.

This sequence joins TRBV4-3 and TRBJ2-1, with TRBD2 as a possible D gene (5 bases). CDR3 length: 15 amino acids. Germline V gives CDR1 LGHNA, CDR2 YSLEER. The V and J ends lost 0 bases and 3 bases respectively, with 9 bases between them. The CDR3, as DNA: TGCGCCAGCAGCCAAGAGGACGGGAACTACAATGAGCAGTTCTTC. Protein: CASSQEDGNYNEQFF.

The V and J genes are TRBV27 and TRBJ2-1; a weak D match, TRBD2 (7 bases). The V gene lost 3 bases and the J gene lost 7 bases, with 13 bases spanning the gap. The CDR3 covers 14 residues. CDR1 is MNHEY, CDR2 SMNVEV, per germline (reference sequence). CDR3 amino acids: CASSLRGGGNEQFF. The CDR3 DNA reads as TGTGCCAGCAGTTTGAGGGGGGGCGGGAATGAGCAGTTCTTC.

Only a few counts were recorded for this clonotype. It may be a read error: a sequence one base away is much more abundant. This chain links TRBV20-1 with TRBJ2-1; D perhaps matches TRBD1 (5 bases). From germline, CDR1 is DFQATT and CDR2 SNEGSKA (reference sequence). V was trimmed by 3 bases and J by 7 bases, leaving 16 bases between them. This CDR3 has 14 residues. The CDR3 spells CSASDTGSKNEQFF. The CDR3, as DNA: TGCAGTGCTAGCGACACAGGCTCTAAGAATGAGCAGTTCTTC.

This clonotype was seen once. One base away lies a much larger clone, so this may be a sequencing read error. The CDR3 here is CASSYSTGEDHGYTF. The CDR3 bases are TGTGCCAGCAGTTACTCGACAGGGGAGGACCATGGCTACACCTTC. The V gene is TRBV6-5, the J gene TRBJ1-2, with 8 bases aligning to TRBD1. The CDR3 is made up of 15 amino acids. With 0 bases clipped from V and 6 bases from J, the junction kept 6 bases outside the gene matches. CDR1 and CDR2 from the germline V gene are MNHEY and SVGAGI.

Comment on this clonotype: A much larger clone lies one base from this, so it may be a read error. The V and J genes are TRBV15 and TRBJ2-1; D gene uncertain. The CDR3 consists of 12 residues. Germline CDR1 is LNHNV and CDR2 is YYDKDF (reference sequence). The CDR3 coding sequence is TGTGCCACCAGCAGAGTTGGAAATGAGCAGCTCTTC. Translating it yields CATSRVGNEQLF.

This clonotype was observed many times. J is TRBJ2-4 and V is TRBV20-1; TRBD1 is a possible D gene (6 bases). Germline values: CDR1 DFQATT, CDR2 SNEGSKA (reference sequence). V was clipped by 0 bases and J by 0 bases, with 15 bases between them. This CDR3 has 17 residues. CDR3 coding DNA: TGCAGTGCTAGAGATCATACAGGGCATCTAGCCAAAAACATTCAGTACTTC. Translating gives CSARDHTGHLAKNIQYF.